This record covers a single T cell receptor beta chain. This clone was detected many times. This clone's antigen is unknown. Base quality data are lacking; no much larger clone is found one base away. Peripheral blood samples were provided by related bone marrow donors on the day of marrow donation. Peripheral blood and bone marrow mononuclear cells were isolated by Ficoll-Hypaque density centrifugation and were cryopreserved. TRB sequencing used genomic DNA with the immunoSEQ assay at survey resolution or the hsTCRB kit. The authors' pipeline ran thus. The immunoSEQ software handled the initial read processing, while the LymphoSeq R package was used for the repertoire analyses. For each TRB dataset, clonality was calculated as 1 minus normalized Shannon entropy, and the Gini coefficient was computed as well. Phenotypes of unsorted samples were inferred by mapping TRB sequences from sorted subsets of the recipient or donor onto unsorted samples of the same recipient. Held by TCRdb, this immuneACCESS table contains in-frame sequences only and omits some clones. Under half of the omission traces to an unresolved V gene where checked; the cause of the rest is unknown. From that table come the V and J calls and clone size; the DNA was used to work out D and trimming. Here the sample lists 30,000 to 35,000 clones, none seen once only. The biggest ten clones account for less than 7.5% of the sample.

The CDR3 holds 19 amino acids from the cysteine to the phenylalanine. Kept here is only the CDR3 DNA, which spans 57 bases and is read in frame from base 1. The germline V gene encodes CDR1 MNHNS and CDR2 SASEGT. V loses 2 bases at its end and J loses 0 bases; junction bases beyond the gene matches: 13. This specimen belongs to a study of T cells after posttransplantation cyclophosphamide (dated by TCRdb to about 2016). In terms of the full investigation: The study tracked T cell repertoire reconstitution by TRB sequencing after myeloablative bone marrow transplantation using posttransplantation cyclophosphamide as GVHD prophylaxis. Antigen receptor sequencing covered samples from roughly 35 PTCy-treated patients and fewer than 20 of their related bone marrow donors. Because TRA and TRB clonality correlated tightly in 10 or so samples, later TCR analyses were limited to TRB. Up to 3 additional blood samples from 2 to 5.2 years after transplant were also TRB-sequenced in 3 patients, as was pretransplant blood from a handful of patients. Public TRB sequences were checked against a database of over 3,600 sequences associated with responses to pathogens, tumor antigens, self-antigens and alloantigens. Blood from all 30 or so PTCy patients who had 1-year posttransplant specimens underwent TRB sequencing.

The research as a whole found: Across the 45 to 55 patients, TRB clonality was highly associated with recipient CMV seropositivity and CMV reactivation, and diversity with PTCy was similar to that in the CNI/methotrexate controls. The TRB repertoires of T cells infiltrating skin or GI tract showed only limited overlap with the TRB repertoires of T cells in blood. Donor-recipient similarity was low at 1-2 months but increased during the first year, and donor CD8+ memory clones often dominated later blood repertoires.

This TCR came from a woman aged 50 to 65 in good health and a related stem cell transplant donor. Sequences were obtained from PBMCs. The chain is assembled from TRBV6-1 and TRBJ2-1; TRBD1 matches 7 bases in the middle. The CDR3 here reads CASSERATTGVGSYNEQFF. At the DNA level, the sequence is TGTGCCAGCAGTGAACGGGCCACCACAGGGGTGGGCTCCTACAATGAGCAGTTCTTC.